These 7 T cell receptor beta chains originate from one sample sequenced in a study of control samples from healthy donors and cancer patients. Sequenced by immunoSEQ multiplex PCR; TCRdb stores in-frame clones only, minus some. Of roughly 170,000 clones in the sample, about 91% were seen once. The source material was blood. The receptors here all came from a woman under 40 in good health.

This clone was observed a few times. J is TRBJ1-1 and V is TRBV2, with D possibly matching TRBD1 (6 bases). The CDR3 runs 15 residues. The germline V gene encodes CDR1 SNHLY and CDR2 FYNNEI. Trimming cost V 1 base and J 4 bases, with 13 bases left between them. CDR3 sequence reads: CASSEGGRRPTEAFF. CDR3 sequence (DNA): TGTGCCAGCAGTGAAGGGGGGCGCCGTCCCACTGAAGCTTTCTTT.

The V and J genes are TRBV2 and TRBJ2-2, with unresolved D. Between the trimmed V and J ends, which lost 3 bases and 6 bases, there was a span of 2 bases. Germline lookup yields CDR1 SNHLY and CDR2 FYNNEI. CDR3 length equals 11 residues. The CDR3 coding sequence is TGTGCCAGCAGTGACGCCGGGGAGCTGTTTTTT. This encodes CASSDAGELFF.

The chain uses TRBV6-5 and TRBJ1-2, with unresolved D. The CDR3 is made up of 12 amino acids. Germline V gives CDR1 MNHEY, CDR2 SVGAGI. The ends were cut back, 6 bases at V and 2 bases at J, with 7 bases in the middle. The CDR3 coding sequence is TGTGCCAGCAGAGGAGAAAACTATGGCTACACCTTC. Protein: CASRGENYGYTF.

J is TRBJ1-2 and V is TRBV6-4; maybe TRBD1 (6 bases). Per the germline V gene, CDR1 is MRHNA and CDR2 is SNTAGT. The germline V and J ends were trimmed by 8 bases and 8 bases, with 15 bases remaining between them. The CDR3 runs 12 residues. For the CDR3, the DNA is TGTGCCAGCGGGGGGGCGACAGGCGGCTACACCTTC. As protein: CASGGATGGYTF.

V usage is TRBV19 and J usage is TRBJ2-7; D remains ambiguous. The germline gives CDR1 LNHDA, CDR2 SQIVND (reference sequence). V lost 1 base, J lost 2 bases, and 9 bases lay in between. The CDR3 contains 14 residues. The CDR3 loop is CASSIAGFPYEQYF. The CDR3 coding sequence is TGTGCCAGTAGTATAGCCGGATTTCCCTACGAGCAGTACTTC.

This clone has a single count. This rearrangement joins TRBV27 to TRBJ2-5; D is unresolved. This CDR3 has 15 residues. The V and J ends lost 6 bases and 1 base respectively, with 15 bases between them. CDR1 and CDR2 (germline): MNHEY, SMNVEV (reference sequence). The DNA for the CDR3 is TGTGCCAGCAGCCCTTTCCCCGCCGGCCAAGAGACCCAGTACTTC. Amino acids: CASSPFPAGQETQYF.

V gene TRBV19 combines with J gene TRBJ2-3, with D hard to call. V lost 3 bases and J 3 bases, leaving 4 bases between the germline ends. The germline V gene encodes CDR1 LNHDA and CDR2 SQIVND (reference sequence). This CDR3 has 12 residues. CDR3 nucleotides: TGTGCCAGTAGTATGGGGACAGATACGCAGTATTTT. This gives the protein CASSMGTDTQYF.